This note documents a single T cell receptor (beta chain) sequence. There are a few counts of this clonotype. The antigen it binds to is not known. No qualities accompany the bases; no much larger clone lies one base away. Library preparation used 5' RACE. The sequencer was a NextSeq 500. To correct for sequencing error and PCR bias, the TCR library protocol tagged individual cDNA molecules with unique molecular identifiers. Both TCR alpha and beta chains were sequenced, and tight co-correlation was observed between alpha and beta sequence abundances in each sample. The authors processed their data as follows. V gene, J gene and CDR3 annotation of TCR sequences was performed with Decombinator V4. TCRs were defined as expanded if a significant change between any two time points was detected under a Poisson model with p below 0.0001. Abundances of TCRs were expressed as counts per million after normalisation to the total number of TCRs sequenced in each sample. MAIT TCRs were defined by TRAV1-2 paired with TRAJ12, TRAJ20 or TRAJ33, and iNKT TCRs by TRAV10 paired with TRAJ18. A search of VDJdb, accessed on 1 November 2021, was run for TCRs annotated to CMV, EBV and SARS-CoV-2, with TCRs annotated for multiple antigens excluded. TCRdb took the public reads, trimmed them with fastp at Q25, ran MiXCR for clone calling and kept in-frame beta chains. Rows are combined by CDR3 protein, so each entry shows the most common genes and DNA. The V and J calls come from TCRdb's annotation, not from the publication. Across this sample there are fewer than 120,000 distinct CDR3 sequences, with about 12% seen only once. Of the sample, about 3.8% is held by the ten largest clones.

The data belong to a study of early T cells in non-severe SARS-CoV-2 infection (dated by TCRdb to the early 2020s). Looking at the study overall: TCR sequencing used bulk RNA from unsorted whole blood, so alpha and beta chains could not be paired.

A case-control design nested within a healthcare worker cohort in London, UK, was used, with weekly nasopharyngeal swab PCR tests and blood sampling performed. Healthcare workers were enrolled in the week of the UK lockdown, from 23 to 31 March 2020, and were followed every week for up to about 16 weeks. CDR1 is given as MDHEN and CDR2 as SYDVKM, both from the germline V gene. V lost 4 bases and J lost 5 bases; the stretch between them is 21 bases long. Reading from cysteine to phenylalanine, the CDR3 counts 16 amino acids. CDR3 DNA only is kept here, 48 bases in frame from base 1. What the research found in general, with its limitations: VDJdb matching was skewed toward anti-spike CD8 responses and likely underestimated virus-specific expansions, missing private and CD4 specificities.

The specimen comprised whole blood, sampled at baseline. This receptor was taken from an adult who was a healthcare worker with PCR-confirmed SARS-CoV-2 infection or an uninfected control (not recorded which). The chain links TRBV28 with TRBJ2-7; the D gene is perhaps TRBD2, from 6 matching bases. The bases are TGTGCCAGCAGTTGGCGGAGGGCCGGACGACTGAACGAGCAGTACTTC. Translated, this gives CASSWRRAGRLNEQYF.